Each of the 6 T cell receptor beta chains below was sequenced from the same sample in a study of blood T cell repertoires in COVID-19. Clones were sequenced by immunoSEQ multiplex PCR, and TCRdb holds only the in-frame ones, with some missing. This table holds around 260,000 clones, about 89% found once. The source material was peripheral blood. The origin of the receptors is a woman aged 40 to 55 who had recovered from COVID-19.

The chain uses TRBV6-2 or TRBV6-3 and TRBJ1-2; 8 positions match TRBD1. This CDR3 is 13 amino acids long. Per germline, CDR1 MNHEY and CDR2 SVGEGT. The junction had 5 bases not matched to a gene; V was cut back by 5 bases and J by 6 bases. The CDR3 DNA sequence: TGTGCCAGCAGTCCCAGGACAGGGAATGGCTACACCTTC. It translates to CASSPRTGNGYTF.

The chain is built from TRBV7-9 and TRBJ2-1, with 12 positions matching TRBD2. The CDR3 is made up of 15 amino acids. V lost 5 bases and J lost 9; bases outside the gene matches: 8. CDR1 is SEHNR, CDR2 FQNEAQ, per germline (reference sequence). The CDR3 is CASSLRTSGVGEQFF. CDR3 nucleotide sequence: TGTGCCAGCAGCCTCCGGACTAGCGGGGTTGGTGAGCAGTTCTTC.

The genes are TRBV19 and TRBJ2-7; D perhaps matches TRBD2 (5 bases). The length of the CDR3 is 15 residues. Trimming pared 3 bases from V and 4 bases from J, leaving 16 bases between. Germline CDR1 is LNHDA and CDR2 is SQIVND (reference sequence). The DNA of the CDR3 is TGTGCCAGTAGTATTACTACTTCTGCGGGTTACGAGCAGTACTTC. Residues: CASSITTSAGYEQYF.

This clone showed up just once. The J gene is TRBJ1-2, the V gene TRBV19; 8 bases are shared with TRBD1. The trim removed 7 bases at V and 4 bases at J, leaving 17 bases unmatched. This CDR3 has 17 amino acids. CDR1 is LNHDA, CDR2 SQIVND, per germline (reference sequence). CDR3 nucleotides: TGTGCCAGTAAGTTAACAGGGGGTCTCGGAGGCTTCTATGGCTACACCTTC. It codes for CASKLTGGLGGFYGYTF.

This clone was counted only a few times. This sequence joins TRBV3-1 (or the pseudogene TRBV3-2) and TRBJ1-2; 7 nucleotides match TRBD1. Germline assignment: CDR1 LGHDT and CDR2 YNNKEL (reference sequence). Germline trimming cut 4 bases from V and 7 bases from J; bases unmatched to any gene: 9. This CDR3 comprises 14 residues. The CDR3: CASSRTGETGGYTF. The DNA for the CDR3 is TGTGCCAGCAGCCGGACAGGAGAAACTGGTGGCTACACCTTC.

The chain carries TRBV5-1 and TRBJ1-1; D remains ambiguous. This CDR3 is built from 14 residues. V lost 4 bases, J lost 3 bases, and 13 bases lay in between. Germline V gene sequence: CDR1 SGHRS, CDR2 YFSETQ. CDR3: CASSPTPSDTEAFF. The DNA of the CDR3 is TGCGCCAGCAGCCCAACGCCATCGGACACTGAAGCTTTCTTT. Looking up the rest from reference TRBV5-1 and TRBJ1-1 gives the full variable domain: KAGVTQTPRYLIKTRGQQVTLSCSPISGHRSVSWYQQTPGQGLQFLFEYFSETQRNKGNFPGRFSGRQFSNSRSEMNVSTLELGDSALYLCASSPTPSDTEAFFGQGTRLTVV.